Listed here are 3 T cell receptor beta chains from one sample, sequenced in a study of cytomegalovirus exposure and HLA in healthy donors. This table comes from immunoSEQ multiplex PCR, and its TCRdb copy is limited to in-frame clones, with some not included. The sample lists about 140,000 clones, about 83% occurring once. Sequenced input: PBMCs. The receptor source for this set is a woman in her 30s in good health and CMV-seronegative.

The J gene is TRBJ2-2, the V gene TRBV5-1, with a weak D call TRBD1 (6 bases). Germline values: CDR1 SGHRS, CDR2 YFSETQ. The CDR3 totals 15 residues. The V end lost 4 bases, the J end lost 1 base, and 11 bases lay between the germline ends. The CDR3 DNA is TGCGCCAGCAGCGTAAAGGGACAGAACACCGGGGAGCTGTTTTTT. Translation: CASSVKGQNTGELFF.

V gene TRBV2 combines with J gene TRBJ1-2; tentative D call: TRBD1 (5 bases). Germline CDR1 reads SNHLY; CDR2 reads FYNNEI. The CDR3 is made up of 13 amino acids. V was shortened by 6 bases and J by 4 bases, with 12 bases between the two germline ends. DNA of the CDR3: TGTGCCAGCAGCGCAGACAGCTTCTATGGCTACACCTTC. It translates to CASSADSFYGYTF. The variable domain in full, completed from reference TRBV2 and TRBJ1-2, reads EPEVTQTPSHQVTQMGQEVILRCVPISNHLYFYWYRQILGQKVEFLVSFYNNEISEKSEIFDDQFSVERPDGSNFTLKIRSTKLEDSAMYFCASSADSFYGYTFGSGTRLTVV.

The chain uses TRBV7-9 and TRBJ1-1; 12 bases map to TRBD1. The V segment lost 5 bases and the J segment 7 bases; nucleotides outside the gene matches: 11. CDR1 is SEHNR and CDR2 is FQNEAQ in the germline V gene (reference sequence). This CDR3 spans 16 amino acids. The CDR3 region is CASSPRGQGATGEAFF. CDR3 nucleotide sequence: TGTGCCAGCAGCCCTCGGGGACAGGGGGCCACCGGTGAAGCTTTCTTT.